The 23 T cell receptor beta chains below all came from one sample that was sequenced in a study of cytomegalovirus exposure and HLA in healthy donors. The PCR contained 60 Vbeta and 13 Jbeta primers. Sequenced by immunoSEQ multiplex PCR; TCRdb stores in-frame clones only, minus some. The sample records a few hundred thousand clones, roughly 80% being singletons. The sample taken for sequencing was PBMCs. Source of these receptors: a man in his forties or fifties in good health and CMV-seronegative.

The rearrangement links TRBV5-1 to TRBJ2-3, with D perhaps TRBD2 (6 bases). The CDR3 consists of 13 residues. Germline V CDR1 and CDR2: SGHRS, YFSETQ. V shed 5 bases and J shed 0 bases, with 7 bases lying between them. For the CDR3, the DNA is TGCGCCAGCAGTGCGGGGAGCACAGATACGCAGTATTTT. Protein product: CASSAGSTDTQYF.

The rearrangement joins TRBV6-5 to TRBJ2-3, with 9 bases aligning to TRBD2. The CDR3 covers 16 residues. Per the germline V gene, CDR1 is MNHEY and CDR2 is SVGAGI. V was clipped by 2 bases and J by 1 base; unmatched bases: 4. CDR3 sequence reads: CASSYRVAGGTDTQYF. The CDR3 DNA reads as TGTGCCAGCAGTTACAGGGTAGCGGGGGGCACAGATACGCAGTATTTT.

This rearrangement joins TRBV7-2 to TRBJ2-5; 12 bases line up with TRBD2. The DNA end favors TRBJ2-7, so the J call may be wrong. The CDR3 consists of 16 residues. Germline CDR1 SGHTA, CDR2 FQGNSA. In DNA form, the CDR3 reads TGTGCCAGCAGCCGGACTAGCGGGGCGCCATCCTACGAGCAGTACTTC. This translates into CASSRTSGAPSYEQYF.

The genes are TRBV7-9 and TRBJ1-5, with 7 bases aligning to TRBD1. Germline trimming cut 2 bases from V and 10 bases from J; bases unmatched to any gene: 11. Germline V CDR1 and CDR2: SEHNR, FQNEAQ (reference sequence). The CDR3 runs to 15 residues. CDR3 DNA sequence: TGTGCCAGCAGCTTAAGTGGCCAGGGACAGAATCCCCAGCATTTT. This translates into CASSLSGQGQNPQHF.

Concerning this clone itself: The sample holds other DNA sequences that translate to the same CDR3. This chain joins TRBV19 and TRBJ1-5; TRBD1 is a possible D gene (6 bases). V was cut by 6 bases and J by 6 bases, with 15 bases left in between. Per germline, CDR1 LNHDA and CDR2 SQIVND (reference sequence). The CDR3 runs 14 residues. The CDR3 DNA reads as TGTGCCAGTAGGGGGGGGCAGGGTGGTCAGCCCCAGCATTTT. As protein: CASRGGQGGQPQHF.

The chain has TRBV7-8 and TRBJ1-1, with D maybe TRBD1 (5 bases). The CDR3 sequence is 14 residues long. Germline assignment: CDR1 SGHVS and CDR2 FQNEAQ. Trimming removed 5 bases from V and 11 bases from J, with 21 bases in between. CDR3 in amino acids: CASSENPTARSAFF. The CDR3 coding sequence is TGTGCCAGCAGCGAAAACCCGACAGCCAGGAGTGCTTTCTTT.

The V call is TRBV5-1, the J call TRBJ2-2, with TRBD2 identical over 14 bases. CDR3 length: 17 residues. Trimming at V came to 5 bases and at J to 3 bases, leaving 6 bases not matched to a gene. The germline V gene has CDR1 SGHRS and CDR2 YFSETQ. The CDR3 DNA sequence: TGCGCCAGCAGGTCGACTAGCGGGGGGGCTCACACCGGGGAGCTGTTTTTT. Protein product: CASRSTSGGAHTGELFF.

V gene TRBV4-2 combines with J gene TRBJ2-7, with TRBD1 identical over 8 bases. V shed 1 base, J shed 7 bases, and the junction held 6 bases outside the gene matches. Per the germline V gene, CDR1 is LGHNA and CDR2 is YNFKEQ. This CDR3 has 14 residues. This CDR3 is CASSQGQGTREQYF. The CDR3 DNA reads as TGTGCCAGCAGCCAAGGACAGGGGACGAGGGAGCAGTACTTC.

The chain combines TRBV4-2 with TRBJ2-1, with no clear D. Germline V CDR1 and CDR2: LGHNA, YNFKEQ. This CDR3 has 15 residues. Trimming stripped 8 bases from V and 7 bases from J, with 21 bases between. The CDR3 DNA sequence: TGTGCCAGCGGCGTAACGCAGACGGGTGGGAATGAGCAGTTCTTC. Translating gives CASGVTQTGGNEQFF.

The sample holds a few counts of this clone. The chain recombines TRBV7-9 with TRBJ2-7; D ambiguous. Per germline, CDR1 SEHNR and CDR2 FQNEAQ (reference sequence). The length of the CDR3 is 13 residues. Trimming left V 3 bases short and J 2 bases short, with 8 bases between. CDR3 residues: CASSFAAPYEQYF. The CDR3 coding sequence is TGTGCCAGCAGCTTCGCGGCCCCCTACGAGCAGTACTTC.

The rearrangement uses TRBV28 and TRBJ2-1, with 9 bases identical to TRBD2. This CDR3 has 14 amino acids. The V gene's germline CDR1 is MDHEN and CDR2 SYDVKM. V lost 7 bases, J lost 5 bases, and 6 bases stayed unmatched. The CDR3 is CASTLAGANNEQFF. CDR3 nucleotide sequence: TGTGCCAGCACCTTAGCGGGAGCTAACAATGAGCAGTTCTTC. The full variable domain, its missing parts supplied by reference TRBV28 and TRBJ2-1, is DVKVTQSSRYLVKRTGEKVFLECVQDMDHENMFWYRQDPGLGLRLIYFSYDVKMKEKGDIPEGYSVSREKKERFSLILESASTNQTSMYLCASTLAGANNEQFFGPGTRLTVL.

V is TRBV19 and J is TRBJ2-3; 10 bases agree with TRBD2. J lost 3 bases, V lost 6 bases, and 15 bases had no gene match. CDR1 and CDR2 (germline): LNHDA, SQIVND (reference sequence). This CDR3 has 18 residues. This chain's CDR3 is CASSRRRSGRAVTDTQYF. Written as DNA, the CDR3 is TGTGCCAGTAGCCGACGAAGAAGCGGGAGGGCCGTAACAGATACGCAGTATTTT.

Note on this clone: One end of the junction does not line up with germline, which may come from a read error. The chain uses TRBV2 and TRBJ2-3, with a weak D call TRBD1 (6 bases). The CDR3 runs to 14 residues. Per the germline V gene, CDR1 is SNHLY and CDR2 is FYNNEI. In DNA, the CDR3 is TGTGCCAGCCTTAGTGGACAGTACACAGATGCGCAGTATTTT. The encoded protein is CASLSGQYTDAQYF.

The V gene is TRBV19, the J gene TRBJ1-4, with 8 nucleotides matching TRBD1. In germline, CDR1 is LNHDA, CDR2 SQIVND (reference sequence). The CDR3 consists of 14 residues. The V and J ends lost 4 bases and 5 bases, in that order; junction bases with no gene match: 3. CDR3 nucleotide sequence: TGTGCCAGTAGTAAACGACAGGGGAATGAAAAACTGTTTTTT. Translation: CASSKRQGNEKLFF.

This chain connects TRBV27 to TRBJ1-5, with TRBD1 matching 8 bases. Germline values: CDR1 MNHEY, CDR2 SMNVEV (reference sequence). The CDR3 sequence is 13 residues long. The J segment lost 7 bases and the V segment lost 6 bases, leaving 5 bases of the junction unmatched. The CDR3 region is CASSPGQGQPQHF. CDR3 nucleotides: TGTGCCAGCAGCCCTGGACAGGGACAGCCCCAGCATTTT.

V gene TRBV7-8 combines with J gene TRBJ2-6, with D possibly TRBD1 on 5 matching bases. V was trimmed by 0 bases and J by 2 bases, leaving 11 bases between them. CDR1 is SGHVS and CDR2 is FQNEAQ in the germline V gene. CDR3 length: 17 amino acids. The CDR3 is CASSLAPGLTGANVLTF. The CDR3 DNA reads TGTGCCAGCAGCTTAGCTCCAGGGCTGACTGGGGCCAACGTCCTGACTTTC.

J is TRBJ1-4 and V is TRBV30; a weak D match, TRBD1 (5 bases). V was pared by 7 bases and J by 8 bases, with 20 bases between. The CDR3 length is 14 residues. Germline assignment: CDR1 GTSNPN and CDR2 SVGIG (reference sequence). CDR3 amino acids: CASQRGGTLEKLFF. CDR3 nucleotide sequence: TGTGCCTCCCAGAGGGGAGGAACCCTCGAAAAACTGTTTTTT.

This clone occurred a few times. The J gene is TRBJ1-1, the V gene TRBV19; 9 bases map to TRBD1. The CDR3 runs to 16 residues. V gave up 5 bases and J gave up 2 bases; unmatched junction bases: 9. Per the germline V gene, CDR1 is LNHDA and CDR2 is SQIVND (reference sequence). Here the CDR3 DNA reads TGTGCCAGTAGTCCCACGGACAGGGGACGAAACACTGAAGCTTTCTTT. Residues: CASSPTDRGRNTEAFF. Full variable domain (remainder filled in from reference TRBV19 and TRBJ1-1): DGGITQSPKYLFRKEGQNVTLSCEQNLNHDAMYWYRQDPGQGLRLIYYSQIVNDFQKGDIAEGYSVSREKKESFPLTVTSAQKNPTAFYLCASSPTDRGRNTEAFFGQGTRLTVV.

The V and J genes are TRBV11-1 and TRBJ2-3; D gene uncertain. The V and J ends lost 5 bases and 0 bases respectively, with 12 bases between them. CDR3 length equals 15 residues. Germline lookup yields CDR1 SGHAT and CDR2 FQDESV (reference sequence). This CDR3 is CASSPGQTSTDTQYF. In DNA, the CDR3 is TGTGCCAGCAGCCCTGGGCAAACCAGCACAGATACGCAGTATTTT.

The genes are TRBV29-1 and TRBJ1-2; no clear D. CDR1 SQVTM and CDR2 ANQGSEA come from the germline V gene. The CDR3 loop spans 9 amino acids. The V end lost 3 bases, the J end lost 12 bases, and 8 bases lay between the germline ends. The CDR3 coding sequence is TGCAGCGTTGATTCGGGGAACACCTTC. Translation: CSVDSGNTF.

This chain connects TRBV11-2 to TRBJ1-1; 9 bases are a match to TRBD1. The germline V gene encodes CDR1 SGHAT and CDR2 FQNNGV. CDR3 length: 16 residues. With 5 bases clipped from V and 1 base from J, the junction kept 8 bases outside the gene matches. The CDR3 here is CASSPRTGGGNTEAFF. CDR3 nucleotide sequence: TGTGCCAGCAGCCCCCGTACAGGGGGCGGGAACACTGAAGCTTTCTTT. Combining the CDR3 with reference TRBV11-2 and TRBJ1-1 gives the whole variable domain EAGVAQSPRYKIIEKRQSVAFWCNPISGHATLYWYQQILGQGPKLLIQFQNNGVVDDSQLPKDRFSAERLKGVDSTLKIQPAKLEDSAVYLCASSPRTGGGNTEAFFGQGTRLTVV.

J is TRBJ1-6 and V is TRBV9; the D is unclear. CDR3 length equals 17 residues. The germline V gene has CDR1 SGDLS and CDR2 YYNGEE. V was trimmed by 0 bases and J by 1 base, leaving 11 bases between them. The CDR3 reads CASSVGEGRSYNSPLHF. CDR3 DNA sequence: TGTGCCAGCAGCGTAGGAGAGGGAAGGTCCTATAATTCACCCCTCCACTTT.

V and J are TRBV7-9 and TRBJ1-5, with D possibly matching TRBD1 (5 bases). Germline assignment: CDR1 SEHNR and CDR2 FQNEAQ (reference sequence). The CDR3 sequence is 13 residues long. V lost 3 bases to trimming and J lost 6 bases, with 9 bases between them. The CDR3 DNA follows: TGTGCCAGCAGCTTGGCGGGGGGTCAGCCCCAGCATTTT. Its protein is CASSLAGGQPQHF. Full variable domain (rest looked up from reference TRBV7-9 and TRBJ1-5): DTGVSQNPRHKITKRGQNVTFRCDPISEHNRLYWYRQTLGQGPEFLTYFQNEAQLEKSRLLSDRFSAERPKGSFSTLEIQRTEQGDSAMYLCASSLAGGQPQHFGDGTRLSIL.